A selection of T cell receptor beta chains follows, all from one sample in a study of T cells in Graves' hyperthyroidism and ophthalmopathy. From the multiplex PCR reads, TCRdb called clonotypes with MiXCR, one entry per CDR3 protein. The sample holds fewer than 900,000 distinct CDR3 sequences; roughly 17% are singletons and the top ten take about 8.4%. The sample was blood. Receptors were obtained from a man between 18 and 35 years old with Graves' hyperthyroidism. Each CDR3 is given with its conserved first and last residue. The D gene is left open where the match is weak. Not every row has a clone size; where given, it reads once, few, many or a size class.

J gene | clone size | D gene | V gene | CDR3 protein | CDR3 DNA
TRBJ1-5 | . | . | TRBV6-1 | CASSPRPGGKDTQHF | TGTGCCAGCAGCCCTCGTCCTGGTGGGAAGGATACCCAGCATTTT
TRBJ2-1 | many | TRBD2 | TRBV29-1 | CSGRGYNEQFF | TGCAGCGGGCGGGGGTACAATGAGCAGTTCTTC
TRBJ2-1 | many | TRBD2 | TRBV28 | CASSTSFPGLAGGMAYNEQFF | TGTGCCAGCAGCACGTCCTTCCCGGGACTAGCGGGAGGGATGGCCTACAATGAGCAGTTCTTC
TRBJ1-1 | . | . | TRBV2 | CASSGRRAEAFF | TGTGCCAGCAGTGGGAGGAGGGCAGAAGCTTTCTTT
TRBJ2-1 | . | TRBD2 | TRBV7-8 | CASSQLAGGPYNEQFF | TGTGCCAGCAGCCAGTTAGCGGGAGGACCATACAATGAGCAGTTCTTC
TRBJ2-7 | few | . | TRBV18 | CASSPPSKYEQYF | TGTGCCAGCTCACCGCCTAGTAAGTACGAGCAGTACTTC
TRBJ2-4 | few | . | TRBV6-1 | CASSSSPSASGENIQYF | TGTGCCAGCAGTAGCAGCCCTAGCGCCTCGGGGGAAAACATTCAGTACTTC
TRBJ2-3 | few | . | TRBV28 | CASSPTETDTQYF | TGTGCCAGCAGTCCTACAGAGACAGATACGCAGTATTTT
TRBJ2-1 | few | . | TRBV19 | CASSTGLSEQFF | TGTGCCAGTAGTACCGGTCTTAGTGAGCAGTTCTTC
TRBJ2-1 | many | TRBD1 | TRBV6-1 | CASSKDRAGSYNEQFF | TGTGCCAGCAGTAAAGACAGGGCGGGTTCCTACAATGAGCAGTTCTTC
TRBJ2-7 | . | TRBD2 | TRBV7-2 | CASSLGLAGWEQYF | TGTGCCAGCAGCTTAGGGCTAGCGGGCTGGGAGCAGTACTTC
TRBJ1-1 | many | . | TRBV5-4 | CASSSPVDTEAFF | TGTGCCAGCAGCTCCCCGGTGGACACTGAAGCTTTCTTT
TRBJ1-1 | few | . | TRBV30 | CAWSKDRRTEAFF | TGTGCCTGGAGTAAGGACAGAAGGACTGAAGCTTTCTTT
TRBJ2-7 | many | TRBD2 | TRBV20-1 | CSARDPSPSGSSYEQYF | TGCAGTGCTAGAGACCCTTCTCCTAGCGGAAGCTCCTACGAGCAGTACTTC
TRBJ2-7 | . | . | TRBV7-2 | CASSLTTERTYEQYF | TGTGCCAGCAGCTTAACAACAGAAAGAACCTACGAGCAGTACTTC
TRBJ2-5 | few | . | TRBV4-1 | CASSQWAGTYGETQYF | TGCGCCAGCAGCCAATGGGCGGGAACCTATGGAGAGACCCAGTACTTC
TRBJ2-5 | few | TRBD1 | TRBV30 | CAWTVGDRGEETQYF | TGTGCCTGGACCGTGGGGGACAGGGGAGAAGAGACCCAGTACTTC
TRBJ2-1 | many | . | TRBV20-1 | CSARRDYNEQFF | TGCAGTGCTAGAAGGGATTACAATGAGCAGTTCTTC
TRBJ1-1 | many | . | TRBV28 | CASRDTEGTEAFF | TGTGCCAGCAGGGACACGGAGGGCACTGAAGCTTTCTTT
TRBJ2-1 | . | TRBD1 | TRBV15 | CATSRTGGENEQFF | TGTGCCACCAGCAGAACAGGGGGCGAAAATGAGCAGTTCTTC
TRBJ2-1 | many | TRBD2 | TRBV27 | CASSLSGLADNEQFF | TGTGCCAGCAGTTTAAGCGGACTAGCGGACAATGAGCAGTTCTTC
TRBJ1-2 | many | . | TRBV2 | CASSWSVGDNYGYTF | TGTGCCAGCAGTTGGTCAGTGGGCGATAACTATGGCTACACCTTC
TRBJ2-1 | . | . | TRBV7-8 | CASSLLAGLGHNEQFF | TGTGCCAGCAGCTTACTCGCAGGGCTTGGACACAATGAGCAGTTCTTC
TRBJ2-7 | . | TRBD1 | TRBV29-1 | CSVGPGTGTYEQYF | TGCAGCGTTGGTCCCGGGACAGGAACCTACGAGCAGTACTTC
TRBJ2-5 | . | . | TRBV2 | CASGDSQIRETQYF | TGTGCCAGCGGCGACAGTCAGATACGGGAGACCCAGTACTTC
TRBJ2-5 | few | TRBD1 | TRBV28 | CAIRGFQETQYF | TGTGCCATCAGGGGGTTCCAAGAGACCCAGTACTTC
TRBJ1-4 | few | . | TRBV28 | CASSRLGTAEKLFF | TGTGCCAGCAGTCGCCTCGGGACGGCCGAAAAACTGTTTTTT
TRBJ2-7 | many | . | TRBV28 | CASSLRGHEQYF | TGTGCCAGCAGTTTACGGGGACACGAGCAGTACTTC